The clone carrying this T cell receptor (beta chain) was found once. The target antigen is unknown. The CDR3 length is 14 residues. V lost 9 bases to trimming and J lost 7 bases; unmatched junction nucleotides: 11. CDR1 SGHNT and CDR2 YYREEE come from the germline V gene (reference sequence). The method was immunoSEQ multiplex PCR; TCRdb's version includes in-frame clones alone and lacks a portion of them. The data contain 150,000 or so clones, about 88% of them singletons. This sample is part of a study of cytotoxic CD8 clonotypes in ibrutinib-treated CLL. Study-wide results and limits: Starting clonality was above that of age-matched healthy donors and tracked circulating CD8+ T-cell counts. There were few public clonotypes, and on treatment they contracted or stayed stable.

The sample in question was PBMCs, obtained at disease progression, from a patient treated with ibrutinib. This chain joins TRBV5-4 and TRBJ1-2; TRBD1 matches 11 bases. The source of this sequence is a human donor with chronic lymphocytic leukemia. The CDR3 loop reads CATERGQGAVGYTF. The CDR3 nucleotides are TGTGCCACCGAGAGAGGACAGGGGGCGGTTGGCTACACCTTC.